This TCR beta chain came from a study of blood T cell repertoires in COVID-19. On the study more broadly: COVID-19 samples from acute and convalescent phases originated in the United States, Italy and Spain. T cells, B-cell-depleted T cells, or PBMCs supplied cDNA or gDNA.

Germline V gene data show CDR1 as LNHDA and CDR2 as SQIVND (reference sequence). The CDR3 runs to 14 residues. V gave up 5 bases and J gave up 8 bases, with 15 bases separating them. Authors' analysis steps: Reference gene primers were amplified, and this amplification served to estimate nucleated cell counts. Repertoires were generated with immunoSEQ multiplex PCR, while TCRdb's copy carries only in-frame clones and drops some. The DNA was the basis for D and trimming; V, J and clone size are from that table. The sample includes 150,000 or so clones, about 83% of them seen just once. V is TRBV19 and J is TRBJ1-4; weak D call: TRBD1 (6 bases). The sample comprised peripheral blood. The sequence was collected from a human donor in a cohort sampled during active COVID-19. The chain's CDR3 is CASSPGQRMEKLFF. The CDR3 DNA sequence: TGTGCCAGTAGTCCAGGACAGAGAATGGAAAAACTGTTTTTT.